Below, 20 T cell receptor beta chains from the same sample are listed, as sequenced in a study of blood T cell repertoires in COVID-19. Produced via immunoSEQ multiplex PCR; TCRdb's table is partial and in-frame only. The table lists about 56,000 clones, around 82% of them singletons. The sample was peripheral blood. These receptors were collected from a woman aged 80 or over with acute or convalescent COVID-19.

This chain joins TRBV27 and TRBJ2-3, with TRBD1 matching 8 bases. Germline V gives CDR1 MNHEY, CDR2 SMNVEV (reference sequence). The ends lost 7 bases at V and 5 bases at J; junction bases unmatched: 14. This CDR3 is built from 16 residues. The CDR3 region is CASTGRPGGFGDTQYF. The CDR3 nucleotides read TGTGCCAGCACCGGACGGCCAGGGGGCTTTGGAGATACGCAGTATTTT.

This chain joins TRBV21-1 and TRBJ2-1; the table's D call of TRBD2 was not tested on the DNA. TRBV21-1 is tagged as a pseudogene. This CDR3 contains 17 residues. CDR3 sequence reads: CASRAYCAGESYNEQFF. CDR3 bases: TGTGCCAGCAGGGCATATTGTGCGGGAGAATCATACAATGAGCAGTTCTTC.

CDR3: CASSDPRGEGNGELFF. DNA of the CDR3: TGTGCCAGCAGTGACCCCAGGGGCGAGGGGAACGGGGAGCTGTTTTTT. The chain combines TRBV6-1 with TRBJ2-2; D might be TRBD1 (6 bases). Germline V CDR1 and CDR2: MNHNS, SASEGT. V was trimmed by 3 bases and J by 7 bases, leaving 18 bases between them. The CDR3 extends over 16 amino acids.

This clone was recorded only once. This rearrangement joins TRBV19 to TRBJ2-3, with 12 bases aligning to TRBD2. This CDR3 spans 15 amino acids. V lost 5 bases, J lost 7 bases, and 7 bases stayed unmatched. The V gene's germline CDR1 is LNHDA and CDR2 SQIVND (reference sequence). The CDR3 bases are TGTGCCAGTAGTCCTAGCGGGGGGGCCCACCATACGCAGTATTTT. Protein sequence: CASSPSGGAHHTQYF.

The CDR3 nucleotides are TGCGCCAGCAGCCAAGATCAGGCCAGACAGAACACTGAAGCTTTCTTT. This encodes CASSQDQARQNTEAFF. The genes are TRBV4-1 and TRBJ1-1; D is uncertain. The CDR3 sequence is 16 residues long. V lost 0 bases to trimming and J lost 1 base, with 12 bases between them. Germline assignment: CDR1 MGHRA and CDR2 YSYEKL.

The sample holds a few counts of this clone. V is TRBV5-1 and J is TRBJ2-1; TRBD2 agrees at 10 bases. Germline V CDR1 and CDR2: SGHRS, YFSETQ. The CDR3 sequence is 18 residues long. The ends lost 5 bases at V and 0 bases at J; junction bases unmatched: 11. The CDR3 loop reads CASRGGGLASSSYNEQFF. In DNA, the CDR3 is TGCGCCAGCAGGGGCGGGGGACTAGCGTCGAGCTCCTACAATGAGCAGTTCTTC.

The V call is TRBV4-1, the J call TRBJ1-5, with no clear D. With 1 base removed from V and 5 bases from J, the gap between germline ends came to 9 bases. Per germline, CDR1 MGHRA and CDR2 YSYEKL. The CDR3 is 14 amino acids. This CDR3 reads CASSQGRSYQPQHF. The DNA for the CDR3 is TGCGCCAGCAGCCAAGGAAGGAGTTATCAGCCCCAGCATTTT.

The rearrangement uses TRBV7-8 and TRBJ2-3; D may be TRBD2 (6 bases). The CDR3 runs to 16 residues. With 5 bases removed from V and 2 bases from J, the gap between germline ends came to 17 bases. Per germline, CDR1 SGHVS and CDR2 FQNEAQ. The DNA of the CDR3 is TGTGCCAGCAGCGCCCGGGACTGGGCCGCCACAGATACGCAGTATTTT. It codes for CASSARDWAATDTQYF. Full variable domain (remainder filled in from reference TRBV7-8 and TRBJ2-3): GAGVSQSPRYKVAKRGQDVALRCDPISGHVSLFWYQQALGQGPEFLTYFQNEAQLDKSGLPSDRFFAERPEGSVSTLKIQRTQQEDSAVYLCASSARDWAATDTQYFGPGTRLTVL.

This clone was observed a handful of times. The chain is built from TRBV19 and TRBJ1-3, with TRBD1 as a possible D gene (5 bases). Germline V lookup: CDR1 LNHDA, CDR2 SQIVND (reference sequence). V lost 1 base to trimming and J lost 3 bases, with 13 bases between them. This CDR3 is 16 amino acids long. CDR3 coding DNA: TGTGCCAGTAGTATAGGCGGGACCACGTTTGGAAACACCATATATTTT. Its protein product is CASSIGGTTFGNTIYF.

This chain joins TRBV7-8 and TRBJ1-2; D remains unclear. This CDR3 contains 15 residues. Germline V lookup: CDR1 SGHVS, CDR2 FQNEAQ. The ends were cut back, 1 base at V and 0 bases at J, with 9 bases in the middle. This CDR3 reads CASSLVRSPNYGYTF. The CDR3 DNA reads as TGTGCCAGCAGCTTAGTGAGGTCCCCTAACTATGGCTACACCTTC.

This chain links TRBV5-6 with TRBJ2-2; D not resolved. Between the trimmed V and J ends, which lost 1 base and 5 bases, there was a span of 3 bases. The germline V gene encodes CDR1 SGHDT and CDR2 YYEEEE. This CDR3 spans 12 amino acids. The CDR3 spells CASSLQTGELFF. CDR3 bases: TGTGCCAGCAGCTTGCAGACCGGGGAGCTGTTTTTT.

The V call is TRBV6-5, the J call TRBJ2-4, with no clear D. Per germline, CDR1 MNHEY and CDR2 SVGAGI. The CDR3 covers 14 residues. V lost 7 bases and J lost 3, with 13 bases in between. CDR3: CASNGQANKNIQYF. The CDR3 DNA sequence: TGTGCCAGCAACGGTCAGGCAAACAAAAACATTCAGTACTTC.

The gene calls are TRBV2 and TRBJ2-3, with 10 bases identical to TRBD2. The CDR3 covers 15 residues. The V segment lost 6 bases and the J segment 1 base; nucleotides outside the gene matches: 4. Germline V gene data show CDR1 as SNHLY and CDR2 as FYNNEI. CDR3 sequence (DNA): TGTGCCAGCAGCTACCTAGCGGGGGGCACAGATACGCAGTATTTT. The encoded protein is CASSYLAGGTDTQYF. The variable domain in full, completed from reference TRBV2 and TRBJ2-3, reads EPEVTQTPSHQVTQMGQEVILRCVPISNHLYFYWYRQILGQKVEFLVSFYNNEISEKSEIFDDQFSVERPDGSNFTLKIRSTKLEDSAMYFCASSYLAGGTDTQYFGPGTRLTVL.

The rearrangement uses TRBV5-1 and TRBJ1-4; TRBD1 agrees at 9 bases. The length of the CDR3 is 14 residues. CDR1 SGHRS and CDR2 YFSETQ come from the germline V gene. The V gene end was trimmed by 4 bases and the J gene end by 7 bases; junction bases not matched to a gene: 5. CDR3 in amino acids: CASSPDRGSEKLFF. In DNA, the CDR3 is TGCGCCAGCAGCCCCGACAGGGGGAGTGAAAAACTGTTTTTT. Supplemented by reference TRBV5-1 and TRBJ1-4, the full variable domain reads KAGVTQTPRYLIKTRGQQVTLSCSPISGHRSVSWYQQTPGQGLQFLFEYFSETQRNKGNFPGRFSGRQFSNSRSEMNVSTLELGDSALYLCASSPDRGSEKLFFGSGTQLSVL.

This chain connects TRBV6-1 to TRBJ2-5; 10 bases are a match to TRBD2. V lost 3 bases, J lost 5 bases, and 12 bases stayed unmatched. CDR3 length equals 17 residues. The germline V gene encodes CDR1 MNHNS and CDR2 SASEGT. CDR3 sequence: CASSEPAGGRLMETQYF. The CDR3 nucleotides read TGTGCCAGCAGTGAGCCAGCGGGGGGGCGGTTGATGGAGACCCAGTACTTC.

The CDR3, as DNA: TGTGCCAGCAGTAGGGGTGGGTCCTACGAGCAGTACTTC. It translates to CASSRGGSYEQYF. The chain links TRBV28 to TRBJ2-7; D is possibly TRBD1 (5 bases). CDR1 is MDHEN, CDR2 SYDVKM, per germline. With 5 bases removed from V and 1 base from J, the gap between germline ends came to 9 bases. The CDR3 loop spans 13 amino acids.

This chain joins TRBV3-1 (or the pseudogene TRBV3-2) and TRBJ2-7; 7 bases match TRBD1. Looked up from germline, CDR1 is LGHDT and CDR2 is YNNKEL (reference sequence). J lost 6 bases, V lost 2 bases, and 16 bases had no gene match. The CDR3 is 17 amino acids. The CDR3 region has the DNA TGTGCCAGCAGCCAATTCCCTGCGACAGGGTGGGATTTCGAGCAGTACTTC. This encodes CASSQFPATGWDFEQYF.

This clone has a single count. The chain has TRBV5-4 and TRBJ2-1, with 12 bases aligning to TRBD2. Trimming cost V 5 bases and J 0 bases; bases outside gene matches: 6. This CDR3 has 17 amino acids. Germline loops: CDR1 SGHNT, CDR2 YYREEE (reference sequence). The CDR3 nucleotides are TGTGCCAGCAGGCGCGGACTAGCGGGAAGCTCCTACAATGAGCAGTTCTTC. Translated: CASRRGLAGSSYNEQFF. Full variable domain (missing parts from reference TRBV5-4 and TRBJ2-1): ETGVTQSPTHLIKTRGQQVTLRCSSQSGHNTVSWYQQALGQGPQFIFQYYREEENGRGNFPPRFSGLQFPNYSSELNVNALELDDSALYLCASRRGLAGSSYNEQFFGPGTRLTVL.

The chain has TRBV4-2 and TRBJ2-5; 8 bases fit TRBD1. The V and J ends lost 3 bases and 3 bases, in that order; junction bases with no gene match: 12. CDR3 size: 17 residues. The germline V gene encodes CDR1 LGHNA and CDR2 YNFKEQ. The CDR3 DNA reads as TGTGCCAGCAGCCAGACATGGCAGGGGGCGATTAAAGAGACCCAGTACTTC. Translating gives CASSQTWQGAIKETQYF.

The chain joins TRBV7-3 to TRBJ2-1, with D uncertain. Trimming cost V 5 bases and J 7 bases, with 12 bases left between them. Germline-derived CDR1 and CDR2 are SGHTA and FQGTGA. The CDR3 extends over 13 amino acids. CDR3: CASSQKPPNEQFF. In nucleotides, the CDR3 is TGTGCCAGCAGCCAAAAGCCCCCAAATGAGCAGTTCTTC. Filled out from reference TRBV7-3 and TRBJ2-1, the complete variable domain reads GAGVSQTPSNKVTEKGKYVELRCDPISGHTALYWYRQSLGQGPEFLIYFQGTGAADDSGLPNDRFFAVRPEGSVSTLKIQRTERGDSAVYLCASSQKPPNEQFFGPGTRLTVL.